The T cell receptor (beta chain) described here comes from a study of spatial heterogeneity in lung cancer. Study-level information: The cohort: 70 to 75 early-stage, untreated non-small cell lung cancer patients.

The V end lost 3 bases, the J end lost 0 bases, and 12 bases lay between the germline ends. CDR3 size: 16 residues. Sample time point: blood at routine non-recurrence follow-up after resection. Unsorted tumor, nontumor lung tissue or cryopreserved PBMC supplied the whole RNA. TCRdb re-called the 5' RACE reads through MiXCR, storing one row per CDR3 protein. The sample yields tens of thousands of distinct CDR3 sequences, 6% to 9.5% seen once. This clonotype was detected ten times or more. The chain links TRBV12-3 or TRBV12-4 to TRBJ1-5; D not resolved. The specimen was PBMCs, collected at follow-up. This TCR was recovered from a male donor with early-stage non-small cell lung cancer. The CDR3 coding sequence is TGTGCCAGCAGTTTGGGTCCCTTGTATAGCAATCAGCCCCAGCATTTT. Translated: CASSLGPLYSNQPQHF.